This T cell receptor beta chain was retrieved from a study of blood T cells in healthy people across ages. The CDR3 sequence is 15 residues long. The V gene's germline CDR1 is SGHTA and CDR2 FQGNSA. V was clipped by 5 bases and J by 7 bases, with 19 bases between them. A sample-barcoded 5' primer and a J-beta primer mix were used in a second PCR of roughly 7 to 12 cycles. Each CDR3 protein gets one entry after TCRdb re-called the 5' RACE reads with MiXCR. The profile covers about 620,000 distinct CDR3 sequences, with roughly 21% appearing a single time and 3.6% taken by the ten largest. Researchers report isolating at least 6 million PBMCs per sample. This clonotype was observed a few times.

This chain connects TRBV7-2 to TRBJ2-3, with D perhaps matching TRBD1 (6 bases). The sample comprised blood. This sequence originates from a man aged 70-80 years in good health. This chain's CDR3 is CASSAYKGQANTQYF. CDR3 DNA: TGTGCCAGCAGCGCTTATAAGGGACAAGCAAATACGCAGTATTTT.